This is a list of T cell receptor beta chains from one sample in a study of post-analysis software for immune sequencing data. TCRdb called the PCR reads again in MiXCR, with one record for every CDR3 protein. The data show about 560,000 distinct CDR3 sequences, with 44% seen just once and 1.7% held by the top ten. Sequencing was carried out using blood. Source of these receptors: a girl aged 5-17 years with multiple sclerosis. The CDR3 runs from the conserved cysteine through the conserved F or W. Fields, in order: D gene, V gene, J gene, clone size, CDR3 protein, CDR3 DNA. D genes are given only for firm matches. A row's size may be missing; if present it is once, few, many or a size class.

D gene: TRBD2
V gene: TRBV11-2
J gene: TRBJ2-1
clone size: NA
CDR3 protein: CASRSLAGGPRNEQFF
CDR3 DNA: TGTGCCAGCAGGTCTCTAGCGGGAGGGCCCCGTAATGAGCAGTTCTTC

D gene: TRBD2
V gene: TRBV10-3
J gene: TRBJ2-1
clone size: NA
CDR3 protein: CVISDMTSGRNNEQFF
CDR3 DNA: TGTGTCATCAGTGATATGACTAGCGGGAGAAACAATGAGCAGTTCTTC

D gene: NA
V gene: TRBV7-8
J gene: TRBJ2-7
clone size: once
CDR3 protein: CASSRTGLSSYEQYF
CDR3 DNA: TGTGCCAGCAGCCGCACAGGGCTAAGCTCCTACGAGCAGTACTTC

D gene: NA
V gene: TRBV10-3
J gene: TRBJ1-5
clone size: NA
CDR3 protein: CAISEVEKAENQPQHF
CDR3 DNA: TGTGCCATCAGTGAAGTCGAGAAAGCGGAGAATCAGCCCCAGCATTTT

D gene: TRBD2
V gene: TRBV7-6
J gene: TRBJ2-7
clone size: few
CDR3 protein: CASRPRLAGPYEQYF
CDR3 DNA: TGTGCCAGCAGACCAAGACTAGCGGGGCCCTACGAGCAGTACTTC

D gene: NA
V gene: TRBV3-1
J gene: TRBJ2-3
clone size: few
CDR3 protein: CASSQVQDTDTQYF
CDR3 DNA: TGTGCCAGCAGCCAAGTGCAGGACACAGATACGCAGTATTTT

D gene: TRBD2
V gene: TRBV29-1
J gene: TRBJ2-1
clone size: NA
CDR3 protein: CSVWHPGAGVMGNEQFF
CDR3 DNA: TGCAGTGTTTGGCACCCCGGGGCGGGAGTTATGGGAAATGAGCAGTTCTTC

D gene: TRBD2
V gene: TRBV12-3/TRBV12-4
J gene: TRBJ2-3
clone size: few
CDR3 protein: CASRLAGTASTDTQYF
CDR3 DNA: TGTGCCAGCAGACTAGCGGGGACCGCTAGCACAGATACGCAGTATTTT

D gene: NA
V gene: TRBV7-9
J gene: TRBJ2-7
clone size: few
CDR3 protein: CASSYIAYEQYF
CDR3 DNA: TGTGCCAGCAGCTACATCGCCTACGAGCAGTACTTC

D gene: NA
V gene: TRBV12-3/TRBV12-4
J gene: TRBJ2-3
clone size: few
CDR3 protein: CASSLEGPTDTQYF
CDR3 DNA: TGTGCCAGCAGTTTAGAGGGCCCGACAGATACGCAGTATTTT

D gene: TRBD2
V gene: TRBV5-1
J gene: TRBJ2-1
clone size: NA
CDR3 protein: CASSLGREIHNGQFF
CDR3 DNA: TGCGCCAGCAGCTTAGGGAGGGAGATCCACAATGGGCAGTTCTTC

D gene: TRBD2
V gene: TRBV11-2
J gene: TRBJ2-1
clone size: few
CDR3 protein: CASSRWGGDHYNEQFF
CDR3 DNA: TGTGCCAGCAGCCGGTGGGGGGGGGACCACTACAATGAGCAGTTCTTC

D gene: NA
V gene: TRBV6-5
J gene: TRBJ1-1
clone size: NA
CDR3 protein: CASSYGQPNTEAFF
CDR3 DNA: TGTGCCAGCAGCTACGGACAGCCGAACACTGAAGCTTTCTTT

D gene: NA
V gene: TRBV6-2/TRBV6-3
J gene: TRBJ2-5
clone size: NA
CDR3 protein: CAGPLGSDQETQYF
CDR3 DNA: TGTGCCGGCCCCCTGGGGAGTGACCAAGAGACCCAGTACTTC

D gene: TRBD2
V gene: TRBV10-1
J gene: TRBJ2-3
clone size: NA
CDR3 protein: CASSEVSGEGTQYF
CDR3 DNA: TGCGCCAGCAGTGAGGTTAGCGGGGAGGGTACGCAGTATTTT

D gene: NA
V gene: TRBV5-6
J gene: TRBJ1-2
clone size: NA
CDR3 protein: CASSPGHLNGYTF
CDR3 DNA: TGTGCCAGCAGCCCCGGACACCTAAATGGCTACACCTTC

D gene: TRBD2
V gene: TRBV7-2
J gene: TRBJ2-5
clone size: few
CDR3 protein: CASRLAGPTQYF
CDR3 DNA: TGTGCCAGCAGGTTAGCGGGTCCGACCCAGTACTTC

D gene: NA
V gene: TRBV18
J gene: TRBJ1-2
clone size: NA
CDR3 protein: CASSRGTPNYGYTF
CDR3 DNA: TGTGCCAGCTCACGCGGGACACCGAACTATGGCTACACCTTC

D gene: NA
V gene: TRBV2
J gene: TRBJ1-2
clone size: NA
CDR3 protein: CASSELSVEGYTF
CDR3 DNA: TGTGCCAGCAGTGAACTTTCTGTAGAAGGCTACACCTTC

D gene: NA
V gene: TRBV7-9
J gene: TRBJ1-2
clone size: NA
CDR3 protein: CASSPEVPANYGYTF
CDR3 DNA: TGTGCCAGCAGCCCAGAGGTCCCGGCTAACTATGGCTACACCTTC

D gene: TRBD1
V gene: TRBV12-3/TRBV12-4
J gene: TRBJ2-5
clone size: few
CDR3 protein: CATAGTGVLETQYF
CDR3 DNA: TGTGCCACCGCCGGGACAGGGGTTTTGGAGACCCAGTACTTC

D gene: TRBD1
V gene: TRBV12-3/TRBV12-4
J gene: TRBJ1-1
clone size: NA
CDR3 protein: CASSLRYRGPPPEAFF
CDR3 DNA: TGTGCCAGCAGTTTAAGGTACAGGGGCCCGCCCCCTGAAGCTTTCTTT

D gene: NA
V gene: TRBV12-3/TRBV12-4
J gene: TRBJ2-5
clone size: NA
CDR3 protein: CASSYIRETQYF
CDR3 DNA: TGTGCCAGCAGTTATATAAGAGAGACCCAGTACTTC

D gene: TRBD1
V gene: TRBV11-2
J gene: TRBJ1-2
clone size: many
CDR3 protein: CASSADRGGYTF
CDR3 DNA: TGTGCCAGCAGCGCCGACAGGGGTGGCTACACCTTC

D gene: NA
V gene: TRBV12-3/TRBV12-4
J gene: TRBJ2-5
clone size: once
CDR3 protein: CASSSRGATQETQYF
CDR3 DNA: TGTGCCAGCAGTTCACGGGGGGCGACCCAAGAGACCCAGTACTTC

D gene: NA
V gene: TRBV27
J gene: TRBJ1-2
clone size: NA
CDR3 protein: CASGPKASFPYGYTF
CDR3 DNA: TGTGCCAGCGGCCCAAAGGCCTCATTCCCCTATGGCTACACCTTC

D gene: NA
V gene: TRBV11-3
J gene: TRBJ2-1
clone size: many
CDR3 protein: CASSLGRGYNEQFF
CDR3 DNA: TGTGCCAGCAGCTTAGGCCGGGGTTACAATGAGCAGTTCTTC

D gene: NA
V gene: TRBV20-1
J gene: TRBJ2-7
clone size: few
CDR3 protein: CSARTLRTYEQYF
CDR3 DNA: TGCAGTGCCCGGACTCTCAGGACCTACGAGCAGTACTTC

D gene: TRBD1
V gene: TRBV10-3
J gene: TRBJ2-3
clone size: few
CDR3 protein: CAISDSRTGSTDTQYF
CDR3 DNA: TGTGCCATCAGTGATTCTCGGACAGGTAGCACAGATACGCAGTATTTT

D gene: NA
V gene: TRBV6-5
J gene: TRBJ2-5
clone size: NA
CDR3 protein: CASSPGQGGGQETQYF
CDR3 DNA: TGTGCCAGCAGCCCGGGGCAGGGGGGTGGTCAAGAGACCCAGTACTTC

D gene: NA
V gene: TRBV29-1
J gene: TRBJ2-7
clone size: few
CDR3 protein: CSVDTGRRYEQYF
CDR3 DNA: TGCAGCGTTGACACCGGACGGCGGTACGAGCAGTACTTC

D gene: NA
V gene: TRBV18
J gene: TRBJ2-1
clone size: NA
CDR3 protein: CASSPPGFGYNEQFF
CDR3 DNA: TGTGCCAGCTCACCACCGGGGTTCGGCTACAATGAGCAGTTCTTC

D gene: NA
V gene: TRBV4-1
J gene: TRBJ1-5
clone size: NA
CDR3 protein: CASSQVNGVQPQHF
CDR3 DNA: TGCGCCAGCAGCCAAGTGAACGGTGTACAGCCCCAGCATTTT